These 19 T cell receptor beta chains were sequenced from one sample in a study of blood T cell repertoires in COVID-19 (dated by TCRdb to 2020 to 2021). The library came from the immunoSEQ multiplex PCR assay. Entries here come from immuneACCESS through TCRdb and include only in-frame sequences with V and J called. Some clones fail to appear in such tables; in the studies checked, an unresolved V gene covers under half of the shortfall, and the cause of the remainder is unknown. The sample yields 300,000 to 500,000 clones; over 75% were counted once. Jointly, the top ten make up about 0.89% of the sample. Input material: PBMCs or T cells enriched from blood (not recorded which). The receptor source for this set is a woman aged 25 to 39 with acute COVID-19.

CDR3 residues: CASSIAGANTGELFF. Here the CDR3 DNA reads TGTGCCAGTAGTATTGCAGGGGCGAACACCGGGGAGCTGTTTTTT. The rearrangement links TRBV19 to TRBJ2-2; the D gene is possibly TRBD1 (6 bases). Trimming left V 3 bases short and J 0 bases short, with 8 bases between. CDR3 length equals 15 residues. The germline V gene has CDR1 LNHDA and CDR2 SQIVND (reference sequence).

This chain uses TRBV7-9 with TRBJ1-1; 7 positions match TRBD1. The CDR3 covers 16 residues. After removal of 4 bases from V and 5 bases from J, the junction contained 13 bases not matched to a gene. Germline assignment: CDR1 SEHNR and CDR2 FQNEAQ (reference sequence). The CDR3 DNA is TGTGCCAGCAGCTATCTTAGGGGGCGCCCGGAAACTGAAGCTTTCTTT. The encoded protein is CASSYLRGRPETEAFF.

This sequence joins TRBV5-4 and TRBJ2-3, with 9 bases identical to TRBD2. Germline V gives CDR1 SGHNT, CDR2 YYREEE (reference sequence). After removal of 2 bases from V and 2 bases from J, the junction contained 6 bases not matched to a gene. This CDR3 region has 16 residues. The CDR3: CASSLLLAGATDTQYF. The CDR3 DNA follows: TGTGCCAGCAGCTTATTGTTAGCGGGGGCCACAGATACGCAGTATTTT.

This chain joins TRBV30 and TRBJ1-5, with 9 bases identical to TRBD1. The CDR3 is 15 residues long. Germline-derived CDR1 and CDR2 are GTSNPN and SVGIG (reference sequence). Losses at the gene ends were 0 bases for V and 11 bases for J; bases not matched to a gene: 11. CDR3 DNA sequence: TGTGCCTGGAGTGTAGAGATGGGAAGGACAGGGGCCCAGCATTTT. It specifies CAWSVEMGRTGAQHF.

DNA for the CDR3: TGTGCCAGCAGCTCGAATTCCCGGAGCTACGAGCAGTACTTC. It specifies CASSSNSRSYEQYF. The chain links TRBV7-2 to TRBJ2-7; D call uncertain. CDR3 length: 14 amino acids. Germline V CDR1 and CDR2: SGHTA, FQGNSA. The germline V and J ends were trimmed by 4 bases and 3 bases, with 13 bases remaining between them.

In this sample, this clone turned up many times. The V call is TRBV20-1, the J call TRBJ2-3, with D tentatively TRBD2 (6 bases). CDR3 length equals 11 residues. The V end lost 3 bases, the J end lost 5 bases, and 6 bases lay between the germline ends. CDR1 is DFQATT and CDR2 is SNEGSKA in the germline V gene (reference sequence). The CDR3 here is CSARGGDTQYF. The CDR3, as DNA: TGCAGTGCTAGGGGGGGAGATACGCAGTATTTT.

This clone was counted a single time. J is TRBJ2-1 and V is TRBV9; 8 nucleotides agree with TRBD1. The CDR3 is 15 amino acids. With 4 bases clipped from V and 7 bases from J, the junction kept 10 bases outside the gene matches. Germline V gene sequence: CDR1 SGDLS, CDR2 YYNGEE. This CDR3 reads CASSTGQGPANEQFF. DNA of the CDR3: TGTGCCAGCAGCACCGGACAGGGCCCGGCTAATGAGCAGTTCTTC.

The J gene is TRBJ1-4, the V gene TRBV6-5; D is perhaps TRBD1 (6 bases). V shed 8 bases and J shed 7 bases, with 14 bases lying between them. The CDR3 contains 13 residues. Per germline, CDR1 MNHEY and CDR2 SVGAGI. The CDR3 loop reads CASQQGEFEKLFF. The CDR3 DNA follows: TGTGCCAGCCAACAGGGCGAGTTTGAAAAACTGTTTTTT.

With respect to this clone: The sample holds other DNA sequences that translate to the same CDR3. The chain has TRBV24-1 and TRBJ2-7; D unclear. Trimming stripped 3 bases from V and 3 bases from J, with 8 bases between. CDR3 length: 13 residues. Per the germline V gene, CDR1 is KGHDR and CDR2 is SFDVKD. The CDR3 sequence: CATSDRQSYEQYF. CDR3 sequence (DNA): TGTGCCACCAGTGATAGACAAAGCTACGAGCAGTACTTC.

The chain has TRBV28 and TRBJ2-7, with D tentatively TRBD1 (5 bases). V was trimmed by 6 bases and J by 3 bases, leaving 18 bases between them. Germline CDR1 and CDR2: MDHEN and SYDVKM. CDR3 length: 15 amino acids. For the CDR3, the DNA is TGTGCCAGCAGCCCCTCCGGACACAAGTACTACGAGCAGTACTTC. This encodes CASSPSGHKYYEQYF.

This clone was seen more than once but under ten times. Germline is not matched at one junction end, which may reflect a read error. The genes are TRBV7-9 and TRBJ2-7; 7 bases fit TRBD1. Germline assignment: CDR1 SEHNR and CDR2 FQNEAQ (reference sequence). CDR3 length equals 11 residues. CDR3 nucleotides: TGTGCCAGCAGCTTAGCCGGGACAGTTAGCTTC. This translates into CASSLAGTVSF.

The gene calls are TRBV4-2 and TRBJ2-3; 9 bases are a match to TRBD2. In germline, CDR1 is LGHNA, CDR2 YNFKEQ. The CDR3 is made up of 17 amino acids. V trimming: 2 bases; J trimming: 5 bases; junction bases outside the gene matches: 11. The CDR3 region has the DNA TGTGCCAGCAGCCAACGTTCGGGCGGGGGGGCAGGAGATACGCAGTATTTT. Protein sequence: CASSQRSGGGAGDTQYF.

This rearrangement joins TRBV7-8 to TRBJ2-2, with 12 bases matching TRBD2. The ends lost 1 base at V and 0 bases at J; junction bases unmatched: 6. The V gene's germline CDR1 is SGHVS and CDR2 FQNEAQ. The CDR3 contains 19 residues. CDR3 loop: CASSLEKSSGGANTGELFF. CDR3 sequence (DNA): TGTGCCAGCAGCTTAGAGAAATCTAGCGGGGGGGCGAACACCGGGGAGCTGTTTTTT.

V is TRBV5-1 and J is TRBJ1-1, with D perhaps TRBD1 (6 bases). V lost 0 bases to trimming and J lost 4 bases, with 13 bases between them. CDR1 is SGHRS, CDR2 YFSETQ, per germline. This CDR3 spans 15 amino acids. In DNA form, the CDR3 reads TGCGCCAGCAGCTTGGTGGCAGGGGCGATCACTGAAGCTTTCTTT. It yields the protein CASSLVAGAITEAFF.

V and J are TRBV27 and TRBJ1-6; D is perhaps TRBD1 (6 bases). This CDR3 has 18 residues. CDR1 MNHEY and CDR2 SMNVEV come from the germline V gene (reference sequence). The V end was cut by 8 bases, the J end by 2 bases, with 22 bases between. Here the CDR3 DNA reads TGTGCCAGCCGCGAGGACACAGGGATGATCCCCTATAATTCACCCCTCCACTTT. Its protein product is CASREDTGMIPYNSPLHF.

The table lists this clone with a few counts. The genes are TRBV10-3 and TRBJ2-7, with 8 bases that match TRBD1. The germline CDR1 and CDR2 sequences are ENHRY and SYGVKD. CDR3 length: 14 amino acids. V shed 4 bases and J 2 bases; nucleotides not matched to a gene: 4. CDR3 sequence: CAISGGQGTYEQYF. The CDR3, as DNA: TGTGCCATCAGTGGAGGACAGGGAACCTACGAGCAGTACTTC.

The CDR3 nucleotides are TGTGCCAGCAGTTACAAGGGACAGGGGGGCTACGAGCAGTACTTC. Its protein is CASSYKGQGGYEQYF. The rearrangement uses TRBV6-5 and TRBJ2-7, with TRBD1 matching over 11 bases. Germline CDR1 reads MNHEY; CDR2 reads SVGAGI. The CDR3 consists of 15 residues. V shed 2 bases, J shed 3 bases, and the junction held 3 bases outside the gene matches.

The CDR3 reads CASSFGGPGELFF. In nucleotides, the CDR3 is TGCGCCAGCAGCTTCGGGGGTCCCGGGGAGCTGTTTTTT. The chain has TRBV5-1 and TRBJ2-2, with TRBD2 as a possible D gene (6 bases). CDR1 is SGHRS, CDR2 YFSETQ, per germline. V was trimmed by 2 bases and J by 6 bases, leaving 8 bases between them. CDR3 length: 13 residues.

This chain joins TRBV29-1 and TRBJ2-5; 10 positions agree with TRBD2. Germline V gene lookup returns CDR1 SQVTM and CDR2 ANQGSEA. The CDR3 consists of 14 residues. With V trimmed by 4 bases and J by 5 bases, 7 bases remained unmatched. CDR3 in amino acids: CSVGSSGSLETQYF. The CDR3 DNA reads TGCAGCGTTGGGTCTAGCGGGAGTCTGGAGACCCAGTACTTC. Looking up the rest from reference TRBV29-1 and TRBJ2-5 gives the full variable domain: SAVISQKPSRDICQRGTSLTIQCQVDSQVTMMFWYRQQPGQSLTLIATANQGSEATYESGFVIDKFPISRPNLTFSTLTVSNMSPEDSSIYLCSVGSSGSLETQYFGPGTRLLVL.